This TCR beta chain was sequenced during a study of T-cell memory formation after mild COVID-19. Libraries for TCRalpha and TCRbeta carried sample barcodes and unique molecular identifiers via 5'RACE. TCRdb analysed the 5' RACE reads with MiXCR anew, one entry per CDR3 protein. The repertoire consists of 550,000 to 700,000 distinct CDR3 sequences, with 15% to 20% occurring once and the leading ten covering about 8.1%. The study's findings and limits: The CD4+ clones that contracted clustered mainly within CM and EM, and the CD8+ clones concentrated in EMRA. In second-wave clones peaking day 37, SARS-CoV-2 specificity remained unconfirmed.

The CDR3 consists of 14 residues. Concerning this clonotype: Its antigen is still unknown.

The chain couples TRBV21-1 to TRBJ2-5; the table assigns TRBD1, which was not confirmed against the DNA. TRBV21-1 represents a pseudogene. Sequenced input: PBMCs or a T cell subset sorted from them (not recorded which). The clonotype comes from an adult woman who had mild COVID-19 (a few samples of this study predate the infection). Cell type and time point are not known. CDR3 bases: TGTGCCAGGTCGAGAGGGGTGTACCAAGAGACCCAGTACTTC. Its translation is CARSRGVYQETQYF.